A single T cell receptor (beta chain) is shown here with its context. The sample belongs to a study of human T cells and chemical hapten exposure. Study context: DPC at 2% was the sensitizing agent, placed on roughly 2 cm by roughly 2 cm of upper inner arm skin. Weekly administration of diphenylcyclopropenone to the scalp of patients continued throughout the approximately 25-week study.

What the library attached to individual cDNA molecules were unique molecular identifiers. TCRdb ran MiXCR on the RACE reads and lists one entry per CDR3 protein. The sample records nearly 350,000 distinct CDR3 sequences, around 7% being singletons. Trimming removed 3 bases from V and 0 bases from J, with 10 bases in between. The CDR3 runs to 15 residues. The V gene's germline CDR1 is MRHNA and CDR2 SNTAGT. Time point defined: patch test 1, 2 weeks after DPC sensitization. The treatment was: therapeutic diphenylcyclopropenone sensitization with weekly scalp DPC. Each patch-test visit's blood sample preceded patch application.

The V call is TRBV6-4, the J call TRBJ2-3, with D perhaps TRBD1 (5 bases). The specimen was whole blood, collected in connection with sensitization to the hapten diphenylcyclopropenone (DPC). The origin of this receptor is a young woman with alopecia areata. Some clones in this sample may be carry-over from other donors' samples. This CDR3 is CASSEPGISTDTQYF. CDR3 DNA: TGTGCCAGCAGTGAGCCAGGGATTAGCACAGATACGCAGTATTTT.